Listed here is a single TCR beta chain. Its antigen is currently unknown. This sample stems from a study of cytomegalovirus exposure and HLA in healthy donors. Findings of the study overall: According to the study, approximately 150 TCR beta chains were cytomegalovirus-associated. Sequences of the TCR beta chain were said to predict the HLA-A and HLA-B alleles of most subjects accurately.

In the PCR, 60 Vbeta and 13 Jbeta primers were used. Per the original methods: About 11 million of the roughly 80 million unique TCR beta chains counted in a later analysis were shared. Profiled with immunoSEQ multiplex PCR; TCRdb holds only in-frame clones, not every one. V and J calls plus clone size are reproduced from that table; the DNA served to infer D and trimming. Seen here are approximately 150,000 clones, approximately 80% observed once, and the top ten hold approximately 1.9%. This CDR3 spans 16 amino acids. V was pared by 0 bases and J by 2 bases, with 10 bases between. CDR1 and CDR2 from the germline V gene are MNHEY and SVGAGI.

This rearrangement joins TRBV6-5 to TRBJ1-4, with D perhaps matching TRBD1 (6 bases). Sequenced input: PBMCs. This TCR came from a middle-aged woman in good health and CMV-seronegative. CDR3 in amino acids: CASSYSGGGTNEKLFF. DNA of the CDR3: TGTGCCAGCAGTTACTCGGGCGGGGGCACTAATGAAAAACTGTTTTTT.